The present TCR beta chain was sequenced within a study of shared clonotypes between healthy human individuals. Regarding the study as a whole: Sorted-subset samples were not fully sequenced, rarefaction indicated.

Only CD45RO-negative cells positively selected for CCR7 counted as naive CD8 cells, so terminally differentiated effector memory CD45RA+ cells were excluded. With regard to this clone: No antigen is known for it.

Clones were read by immunoSEQ multiplex PCR, and TCRdb kept only the in-frame ones, dropping some. The data contain 2 million to 2.5 million clones, over 85% of them singletons. The CDR3 covers 13 residues. Trimming stripped 8 bases from V and 7 bases from J, with 18 bases between. CDR1 and CDR2 (germline): LNHDA, SQIVND (reference sequence). This clonotype originated in a man aged 18 to 29 in good health. The V and J genes are TRBV19 and TRBJ2-7, with TRBD1 as a possible D gene (5 bases). Sequenced material: naive CD8+ T cells sorted from blood. CDR3 in amino acids: CASAGADPLEQYF. The CDR3 coding sequence is TGTGCCAGTGCTGGGGCTGACCCCTTGGAGCAGTACTTC.